The clone carrying this T cell receptor (beta chain) came up many times. Its antigen is unknown. The data derive from a study of tumor and adjacent non-tumor tissue in lung cancer. Looking at the study overall: There were about 12 adenocarcinoma, a couple of squamous cell carcinoma and 1 small cell lung cancer cases. General observations from the study: Patients with more diverse tumor TCRs had worse survival. Normal lung showed higher cumulative top 100 clone frequency than tumor.

The CDR3 runs 13 residues. Trimming removed 3 bases from V and 10 bases from J; junction bases left unmatched: 5. From germline, CDR1 is MNHNS and CDR2 SASEGT. TCRbeta libraries were built with three rounds of nested PCR, modified from ARM-PCR. MiXCR was run by TCRdb on the multiplex PCR reads, yielding one entry per CDR3 protein. The data show 40,000 to 60,000 distinct CDR3 sequences, with more than 55% seen just once and 30% held by the top ten. No cell sorting was done before RNA was extracted from the tissue. More than 3 cm separated this lung sample from the edge of the tumor. Between August and November 2014, newly diagnosed, chemotherapy-naive lung cancer patients underwent thoracic surgery in China.

The origin of this receptor is a woman aged 70-85 years with non-small cell lung cancer. The sample taken for sequencing was distant non-tumor lung tissue. The gene calls are TRBV6-1 and TRBJ1-5; 8 bases agree with TRBD1. The CDR3, as DNA: TGTGCCAGCAGTGATTCGGACAGGGACCCCCAGCATTTT. Protein: CASSDSDRDPQHF.